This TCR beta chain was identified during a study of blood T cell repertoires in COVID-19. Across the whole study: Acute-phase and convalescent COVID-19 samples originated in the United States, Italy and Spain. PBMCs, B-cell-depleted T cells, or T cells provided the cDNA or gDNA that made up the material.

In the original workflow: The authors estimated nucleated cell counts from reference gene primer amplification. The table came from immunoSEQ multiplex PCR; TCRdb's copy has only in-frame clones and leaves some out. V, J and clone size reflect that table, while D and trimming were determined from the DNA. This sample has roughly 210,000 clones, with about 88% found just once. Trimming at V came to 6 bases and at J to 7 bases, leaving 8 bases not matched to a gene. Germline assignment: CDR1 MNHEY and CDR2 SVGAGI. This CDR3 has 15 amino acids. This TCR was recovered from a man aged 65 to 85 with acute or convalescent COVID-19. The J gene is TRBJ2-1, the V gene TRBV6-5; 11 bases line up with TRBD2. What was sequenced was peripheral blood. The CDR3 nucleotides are TGTGCCAGCAGGCTAGGGACTAGCGGATTTAATGAGCAGTTCTTC. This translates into CASRLGTSGFNEQFF.